This TCR beta chain was identified during a study of vaccination effects on CD4 cells after COVID-19. Study summary: Either the mRNA-1273 or the BNT162b2 vaccine was given to participants as two doses.

V dropped 1 base and J dropped 3; count of bases not matched to a gene: 8. The CDR3 consists of 16 residues. Germline CDR1 is SGHVS and CDR2 is FQNEAQ. Comments on this clone: The antigen remains unidentified.

Some clones are missing from TCRdb's copy, which holds only in-frame ones; the method was immunoSEQ multiplex PCR. This sample yields roughly 50,000 clones, of which more than 70% are seen a single time; less than 7.5% belongs to the top ten. ViraFEST assay sequencing came after antigen-specific CD4+ T cells were expanded with viral peptide pools. Having been cultured for about ten days, the cells underwent CD4+ T cell isolation. Vaccinated participants had no history of SARS-CoV-2 infection and tested negative for nucleocapsid antibodies. The sequence was collected from a human donor who received a COVID-19 vaccine. This sequence joins TRBV7-8 and TRBJ2-5; 7 bases line up with TRBD1. This material consisted of CD4+ T cells from PBMCs cultured with HCoV-OC43 spike peptides, taken before COVID-19 vaccination. Described subset: HCoV-OC43 spike overlapping peptide pool stimulation. The CDR3 DNA sequence: TGTGCCAGCAGCTTAGGGACAGGTCCGAATAAAGAGACCCAGTACTTC. Its translation is CASSLGTGPNKETQYF.